Following are 8 T cell receptor beta chains from one sample sequenced in a study of blood T cells in healthy people across ages. A second about 7 to 11 cycle PCR used barcoded and J-beta primers. TCRdb itself ran the 5' RACE reads through MiXCR, one entry per CDR3 protein. The table has about a million distinct CDR3 sequences, 35% to 40% seen once; the top ten hold over 10%. The sequenced material came from blood. Receptors were obtained from a man aged 18 to 35 in good health.

This clonotype was seen only a few times. The chain employs TRBV20-1 and TRBJ2-3; D ambiguous. This CDR3 contains 15 residues. Germline loops: CDR1 DFQATT, CDR2 SNEGSKA (reference sequence). Deletions cut 1 base from V and 0 bases from J, with 11 bases between. As DNA, the CDR3 is TGCAGTGCTAGAGCTATAGGGCCCAGCACAGATACGCAGTATTTT. Translated: CSARAIGPSTDTQYF.

The V gene is TRBV5-1, the J gene TRBJ2-2; D not certain. The V and J ends lost 0 bases and 2 bases respectively, with 11 bases between them. The CDR3 has 16 residues. Germline CDR1 and CDR2: SGHRS and YFSETQ. CDR3 bases: TGCGCCAGCAGCTTGGCCAGACTCACAAACACCGGGGAGCTGTTTTTT. Its translation: CASSLARLTNTGELFF. The variable domain in full, with the rest retrieved from reference TRBV5-1 and TRBJ2-2, is KAGVTQTPRYLIKTRGQQVTLSCSPISGHRSVSWYQQTPGQGLQFLFEYFSETQRNKGNFPGRFSGRQFSNSRSEMNVSTLELGDSALYLCASSLARLTNTGELFFGEGSRLTVL.

The chain uses TRBV27 and TRBJ1-2; D gene unclear. Germline-derived CDR1 and CDR2 are MNHEY and SMNVEV (reference sequence). The CDR3 is 14 amino acids. Trimming took 5 bases from V and 7 from J, leaving 17 bases between them. CDR3 amino acids: CASSQRPGGLGYTF. Written as DNA, the CDR3 is TGTGCCAGCAGTCAACGACCGGGCGGACTTGGCTACACCTTC.

The rearrangement links TRBV10-3 to TRBJ2-3; 9 bases match TRBD2. With V trimmed by 2 bases and J by 2 bases, 5 bases remained unmatched. CDR1 is ENHRY and CDR2 is SYGVKD in the germline V gene. The CDR3 sequence is 16 residues long. In DNA, the CDR3 is TGTGCCATCAGTGAGAGCGGCGGGGGGGCCACAGATACGCAGTATTTT. Its translation: CAISESGGGATDTQYF.

In its sample, this clonotype was seen a few times. The chain carries TRBV10-3 and TRBJ1-5; 7 bases match TRBD1. Trimming at V came to 10 bases and at J to 4 bases, leaving 7 bases not matched to a gene. The germline V gene has CDR1 ENHRY and CDR2 SYGVKD. CDR3 length equals 13 residues. The CDR3 DNA reads TGTGCCACGTCCGGGACAGATAATCAGCCCCAGCATTTT. This encodes CATSGTDNQPQHF.

This chain joins TRBV6-2 or TRBV6-3 and TRBJ1-5; possibly TRBD1 for D (5 bases). CDR3 length equals 15 residues. Germline CDR1 reads MNHEY; CDR2 reads SVGEGT. V gave up 4 bases and J gave up 6 bases, with 16 bases separating them. The CDR3 loop is CASSFRDGVRQPQHF. As DNA, the CDR3 is TGTGCCAGCAGTTTCCGGGACGGGGTCCGTCAGCCCCAGCATTTT.

The genes are TRBV10-3 and TRBJ1-1; D is unclear. Between the trimmed V and J ends, which lost 5 bases and 1 base, there was a span of 11 bases. The length of the CDR3 is 14 residues. Germline CDR1 reads ENHRY; CDR2 reads SYGVKD. As DNA, the CDR3 is TGTGCCATCAGTTCAGAACGGGGGAACACTGAAGCTTTCTTT. Translation: CAISSERGNTEAFF.

This sequence joins TRBV5-6 and TRBJ1-4; no firm D call. V was trimmed by 4 bases and J by 8 bases, leaving 21 bases between them. Germline CDR1 is SGHDT and CDR2 is YYEEEE. This CDR3 has 16 residues. The chain's CDR3 is CASSLYTNERTEKLFF. As DNA, the CDR3 is TGTGCCAGCAGCCTCTATACCAACGAGCGAACGGAAAAACTGTTTTTT.